The entry that follows covers one T cell receptor (beta chain) sequence. The data stem from a study of control samples from healthy donors and cancer patients. This CDR3 comprises 14 residues. V was cut by 6 bases and J by 4 bases, with 14 bases left in between. Germline-derived CDR1 and CDR2 are MNHEY and SMNVEV (reference sequence). Assay: immunoSEQ multiplex PCR; the TCRdb copy retains only in-frame clones and omits some. The sample holds around 77,000 clones, roughly 92% seen once. Material: blood. The sequence derives from a woman between 55 and 75 years old in good health. V and J are TRBV27 and TRBJ2-3; D gene ambiguous. Written as DNA, the CDR3 is TGTGCCAGCAGCCGGCGGACCCCCCCAGATACGCAGTATTTT. Translating gives CASSRRTPPDTQYF.